The sequence of this T cell receptor beta chain was determined in a study of beta chain features in type 1 diabetes. General study results and limits: PCR, the amplification step, might favor shorter templates, equally in patients and controls. VDJ junctions from type 1 diabetes patients carried fewer insertions and larger deletions.

V dropped 5 bases and J dropped 8 bases, with 18 bases sitting between them. CDR3 length: 15 residues. The germline V gene has CDR1 SGHTA and CDR2 FQGNSA. The entirety of the isolated RNA underwent reverse transcription, so expressed TCRB transcripts were sequenced. Data came from immunoSEQ multiplex PCR; TCRdb stores just in-frame clones and leaves some out. This sample has about 410,000 clones; approximately 14% occur once, and the top ten carry approximately 0.035%. To note about this clone: The antigen is not known.

The authors took one heparinised blood draw, averaging around 120 mL, from each donor. The clonotype comes from a man aged 25 to 45 in good health. The sequencing sample was made of naive CD4+ T cells from blood. This chain connects TRBV7-2 to TRBJ1-4, with TRBD1 as a possible D gene (5 bases). CDR3 in amino acids: CASSQSGTQTEKLFF. CDR3 in DNA: TGTGCCAGCAGCCAATCCGGGACCCAAACGGAAAAACTGTTTTTT.